These 14 T cell receptor beta chains originate from one sample sequenced in a study of shared clonotypes between healthy human individuals. Repertoires were generated with immunoSEQ multiplex PCR, while TCRdb's copy carries only in-frame clones and drops some. The table includes some 1 million clones, approximately 70% detected once. Sequencing input: memory CD4+ T cells sorted from blood. Documented subset: CD45RA-negative fraction. Receptors originate from a man younger than 35 in good health.

This clone was picked up many times. This chain joins TRBV2 and TRBJ2-5; 8 nucleotides line up with TRBD1. Germline V gene lookup returns CDR1 SNHLY and CDR2 FYNNEI. V trimming: 8 bases; J trimming: 5 bases; junction bases outside the gene matches: 10. The CDR3 is 14 residues long. The DNA of the CDR3 is TGTGCCAGCGGGGATGGACAGGGTTGGGAGACCCAGTACTTC. Translation gives CASGDGQGWETQYF. Using reference TRBV2 and TRBJ2-5 for the parts outside the CDR3, the full variable domain is EPEVTQTPSHQVTQMGQEVILRCVPISNHLYFYWYRQILGQKVEFLVSFYNNEISEKSEIFDDQFSVERPDGSNFTLKIRSTKLEDSAMYFCASGDGQGWETQYFGPGTRLLVL.

This rearrangement joins TRBV5-1 to TRBJ2-3; 9 positions agree with TRBD1. J gave up 4 bases and V 4 bases, and 7 bases lay outside the gene matches. CDR3 size: 15 residues. Germline values: CDR1 SGHRS, CDR2 YFSETQ. The CDR3 bases are TGCGCCAGCAGCAAGGGACAGGGTACATCAGATACGCAGTATTTT. This translates into CASSKGQGTSDTQYF.

This clone was seen at least ten times. V and J are TRBV19 and TRBJ1-1, with D uncertain. V lost 6 bases and J lost 0, with 8 bases in between. Germline values: CDR1 LNHDA, CDR2 SQIVND (reference sequence). The CDR3 runs to 13 residues. The CDR3 reads CASRLQVNTEAFF. In DNA, the CDR3 is TGTGCCAGTAGGCTACAAGTGAACACTGAAGCTTTCTTT.

This clone was seen more than once but under ten times. V usage is TRBV5-1 and J usage is TRBJ2-6; D call uncertain. Germline V gene data show CDR1 as SGHRS and CDR2 as YFSETQ. This CDR3 comprises 15 residues. The V gene lost 3 bases and the J gene lost 0 bases, with 7 bases spanning the gap. CDR3 in DNA: TGCGCCAGCAGCTCCTCTTCCTCTGGGGCCAACGTCCTGACTTTC. Translation: CASSSSSSGANVLTF.

The V call is TRBV5-6, the J call TRBJ2-2, with 15 bases fitting TRBD2. The CDR3 has 17 amino acids. The V gene end was trimmed by 4 bases and the J gene end by 4 bases; junction bases not matched to a gene: 5. CDR1 SGHDT and CDR2 YYEEEE come from the germline V gene. For the CDR3, the DNA is TGTGCCAGCAGCCGGGGACTAGCGGGAGGAGGCACCGGGGAGCTGTTTTTT. Protein: CASSRGLAGGGTGELFF.

The J gene is TRBJ2-1, the V gene TRBV4-1, with D perhaps assigned TRBD1 or TRBD2 (6 bases each). CDR1 and CDR2 from the germline V gene are MGHRA and YSYEKL. This CDR3 spans 17 amino acids. Trimming removed 5 bases from V and 2 bases from J, with 19 bases in between. The CDR3 nucleotides are TGCGCCAGCAGCATCCCCGGGGGCGGGATAACCTACAATGAGCAGTTCTTC. This translates into CASSIPGGGITYNEQFF.

With regard to this clone: The same CDR3 arises from other DNA sequences in this sample as well. The rearrangement uses TRBV5-1 and TRBJ2-5; 13 bases agree with TRBD2. CDR1 is SGHRS, CDR2 YFSETQ, per germline. V shed 4 bases and J 2 bases; nucleotides not matched to a gene: 2. This CDR3 contains 15 residues. The CDR3 is CASSLLAGGQETQYF. As DNA, the CDR3 is TGCGCCAGCAGCCTACTAGCGGGGGGGCAAGAGACCCAGTACTTC.

This clone has a single count. The V gene is TRBV2, the J gene TRBJ2-2; D is undetermined. Per germline, CDR1 SNHLY and CDR2 FYNNEI. The CDR3 spans 14 residues. Trimming removed 8 bases from V and 3 bases from J, with 13 bases in between. CDR3 nucleotides: TGTGCCAGCGGGTCCGGGCCACACACCGGGGAGCTGTTTTTT. Its protein product is CASGSGPHTGELFF.

This clone showed up many times. The gene calls are TRBV2 and TRBJ1-4; 7 bases are a match to TRBD1. The CDR3 sequence is 15 residues long. Germline V gives CDR1 SNHLY, CDR2 FYNNEI. J was trimmed by 4 bases and V by 6 bases; bases with no gene match: 8. CDR3 DNA: TGTGCCAGCAGCATAACCGGGACAGTTAATGAAAAACTGTTTTTT. Amino acids: CASSITGTVNEKLFF.

The chain recombines TRBV7-9 with TRBJ2-6; no reliable D call. The CDR3 extends over 15 amino acids. Trimming pared 4 bases from V and 0 bases from J, leaving 7 bases between. The V gene's germline CDR1 is SEHNR and CDR2 FQNEAQ (reference sequence). CDR3 residues: CASSSLSSGANVLTF. The CDR3 bases are TGTGCCAGCAGCTCTCTAAGCTCTGGGGCCAACGTCCTGACTTTC.

The gene calls are TRBV10-3 and TRBJ2-7; 8 bases align to TRBD1. The CDR3 runs 15 residues. V was clipped by 8 bases and J by 5 bases; unmatched bases: 14. The germline gives CDR1 ENHRY, CDR2 SYGVKD. The CDR3, as DNA: TGTGCCATCTCATTAGACGGACAGGGTTCCAACGAGCAGTACTTC. Its protein product is CAISLDGQGSNEQYF.

This chain connects TRBV7-2 to TRBJ1-3, with TRBD1 matching 7 bases. The CDR3 runs 14 residues. Germline CDR1 reads SGHTA; CDR2 reads FQGNSA. With V trimmed by 4 bases and J by 2 bases, 2 bases remained unmatched. The CDR3, as DNA: TGTGCCAGCAGCTCGGGACAGACTGGAAACACCATATATTTT. This codes for CASSSGQTGNTIYF.

The chain carries TRBV19 and TRBJ2-5; a weak D match, TRBD2 (5 bases). This CDR3 comprises 14 residues. The V end lost 1 base, the J end lost 7 bases, and 13 bases lay between the germline ends. The germline CDR1 and CDR2 sequences are LNHDA and SQIVND (reference sequence). The CDR3: CASSIGGQLGTQYF. CDR3 nucleotide sequence: TGTGCCAGTAGTATAGGAGGGCAGCTTGGGACCCAGTACTTC.

The chain carries TRBV21-1 and TRBJ2-7. TRBV21-1 is shown as a pseudogene. CDR3 length equals 15 residues. This chain's CDR3 is CASSPAPVGTYEQYF. CDR3 DNA sequence: TGTGCCAGCAGCCCGGCCCCAGTGGGGACCTACGAGCAGTACTTC.